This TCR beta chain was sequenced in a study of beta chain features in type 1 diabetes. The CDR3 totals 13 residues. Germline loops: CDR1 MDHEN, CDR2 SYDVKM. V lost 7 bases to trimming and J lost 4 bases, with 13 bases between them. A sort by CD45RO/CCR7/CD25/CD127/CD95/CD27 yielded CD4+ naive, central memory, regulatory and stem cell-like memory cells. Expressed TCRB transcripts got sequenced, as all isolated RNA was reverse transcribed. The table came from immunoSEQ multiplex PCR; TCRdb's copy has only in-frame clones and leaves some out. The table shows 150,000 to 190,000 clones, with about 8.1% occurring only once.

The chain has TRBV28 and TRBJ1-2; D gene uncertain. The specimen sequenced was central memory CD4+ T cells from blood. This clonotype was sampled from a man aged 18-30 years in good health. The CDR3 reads CASNAPFGYGYTF. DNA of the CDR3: TGTGCCAGCAACGCCCCCTTCGGCTATGGCTACACCTTC.